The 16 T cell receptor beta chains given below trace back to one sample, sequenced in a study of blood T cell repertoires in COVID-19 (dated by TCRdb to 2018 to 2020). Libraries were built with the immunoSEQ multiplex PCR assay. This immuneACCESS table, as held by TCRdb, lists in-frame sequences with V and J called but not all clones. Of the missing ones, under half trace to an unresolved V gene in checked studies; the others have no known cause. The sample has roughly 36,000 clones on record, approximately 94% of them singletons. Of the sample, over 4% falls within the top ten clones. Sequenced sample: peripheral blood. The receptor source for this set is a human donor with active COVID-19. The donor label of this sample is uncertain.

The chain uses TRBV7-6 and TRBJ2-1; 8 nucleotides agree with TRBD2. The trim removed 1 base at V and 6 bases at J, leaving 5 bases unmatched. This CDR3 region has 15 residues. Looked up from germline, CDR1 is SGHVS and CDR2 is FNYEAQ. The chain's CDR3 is CASSLVAGGTNEQFF. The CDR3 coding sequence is TGTGCCAGCAGCTTAGTCGCGGGAGGCACCAATGAGCAGTTCTTC.

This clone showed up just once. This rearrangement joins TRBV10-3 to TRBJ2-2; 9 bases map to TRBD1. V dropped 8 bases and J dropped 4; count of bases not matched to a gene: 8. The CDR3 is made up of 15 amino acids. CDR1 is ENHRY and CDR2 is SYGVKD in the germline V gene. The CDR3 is CAILPGQGTTGELFF. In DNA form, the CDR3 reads TGTGCCATCCTCCCGGGACAGGGAACCACCGGGGAGCTGTTTTTT.

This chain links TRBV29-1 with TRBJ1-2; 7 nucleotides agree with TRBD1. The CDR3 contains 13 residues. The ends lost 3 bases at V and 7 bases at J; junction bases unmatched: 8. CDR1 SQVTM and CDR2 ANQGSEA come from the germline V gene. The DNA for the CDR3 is TGCAGCGTTGAGAAACAGGGGTGGGGTGGCTACACCTTC. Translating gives CSVEKQGWGGYTF.

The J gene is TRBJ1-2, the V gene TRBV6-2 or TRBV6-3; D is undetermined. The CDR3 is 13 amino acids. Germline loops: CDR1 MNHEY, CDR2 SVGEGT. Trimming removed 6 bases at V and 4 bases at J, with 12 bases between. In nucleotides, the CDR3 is TGTGCCAGCAGCCTTGGCAGTGCCTATGGCTACACCTTC. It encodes CASSLGSAYGYTF.

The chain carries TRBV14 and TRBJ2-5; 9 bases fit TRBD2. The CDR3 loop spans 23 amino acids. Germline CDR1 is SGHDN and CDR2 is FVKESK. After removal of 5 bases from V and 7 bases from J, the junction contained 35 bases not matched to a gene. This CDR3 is CASSSTGAEKPEWRASGIWTQYF. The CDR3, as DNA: TGTGCCAGCAGCAGCACAGGGGCGGAGAAGCCTGAGTGGCGGGCTAGCGGGATCTGGACCCAGTACTTC.

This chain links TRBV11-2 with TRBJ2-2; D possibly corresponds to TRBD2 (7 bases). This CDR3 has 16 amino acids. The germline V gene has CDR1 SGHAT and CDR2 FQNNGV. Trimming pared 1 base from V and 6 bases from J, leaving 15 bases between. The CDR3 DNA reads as TGTGCCAGCAGCTTAGTAGGGGGACTAAGTCCCGGGGAGCTGTTTTTT. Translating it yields CASSLVGGLSPGELFF.

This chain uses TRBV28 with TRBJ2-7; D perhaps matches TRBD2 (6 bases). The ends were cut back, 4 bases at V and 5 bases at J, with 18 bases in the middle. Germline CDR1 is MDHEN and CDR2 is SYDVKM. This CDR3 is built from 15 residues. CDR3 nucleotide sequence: TGTGCCAGCAGTTCCGGAGGGGAGCCTCGAGACGAGCAGTACTTC. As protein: CASSSGGEPRDEQYF.

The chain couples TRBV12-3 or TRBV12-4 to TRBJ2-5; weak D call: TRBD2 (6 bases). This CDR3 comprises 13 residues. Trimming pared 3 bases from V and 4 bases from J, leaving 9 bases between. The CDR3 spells CASSFVGGETQYF. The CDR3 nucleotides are TGTGCCAGCAGTTTCGTGGGGGGAGAGACCCAGTACTTC.

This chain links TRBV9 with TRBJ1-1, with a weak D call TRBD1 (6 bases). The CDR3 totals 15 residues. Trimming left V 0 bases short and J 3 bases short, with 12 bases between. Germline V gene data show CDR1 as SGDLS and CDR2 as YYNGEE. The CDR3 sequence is CASSVGPRQDTEAFF. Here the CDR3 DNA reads TGTGCCAGCAGCGTAGGCCCGCGACAGGACACTGAAGCTTTCTTT.

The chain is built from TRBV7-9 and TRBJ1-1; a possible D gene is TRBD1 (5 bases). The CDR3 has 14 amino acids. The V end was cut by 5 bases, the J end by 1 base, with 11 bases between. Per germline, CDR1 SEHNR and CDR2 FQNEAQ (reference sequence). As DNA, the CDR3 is TGTGCCAGCAGCCGAGCAGGGCAGAACACTGAAGCTTTCTTT. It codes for CASSRAGQNTEAFF. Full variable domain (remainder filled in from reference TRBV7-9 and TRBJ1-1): DTGVSQNPRHKITKRGQNVTFRCDPISEHNRLYWYRQTLGQGPEFLTYFQNEAQLEKSRLLSDRFSAERPKGSFSTLEIQRTEQGDSAMYLCASSRAGQNTEAFFGQGTRLTVV.

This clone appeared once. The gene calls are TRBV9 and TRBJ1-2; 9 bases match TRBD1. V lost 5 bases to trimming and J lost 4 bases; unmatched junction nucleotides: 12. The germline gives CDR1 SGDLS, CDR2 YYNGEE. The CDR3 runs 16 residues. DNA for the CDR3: TGTGCCAGCAGGTCTCAACGGGACAGGGACTTCTATGGCTACACCTTC. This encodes CASRSQRDRDFYGYTF.

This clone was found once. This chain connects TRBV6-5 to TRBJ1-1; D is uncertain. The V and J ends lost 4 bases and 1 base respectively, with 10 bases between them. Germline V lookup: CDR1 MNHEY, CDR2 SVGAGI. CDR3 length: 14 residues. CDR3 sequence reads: CASSSPPGNTEAFF. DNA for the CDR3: TGTGCCAGCAGTTCCCCCCCCGGGAACACTGAAGCTTTCTTT.

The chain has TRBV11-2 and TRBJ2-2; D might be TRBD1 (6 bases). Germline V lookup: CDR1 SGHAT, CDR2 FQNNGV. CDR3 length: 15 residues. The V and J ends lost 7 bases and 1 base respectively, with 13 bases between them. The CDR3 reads CASTRTALNTGELFF. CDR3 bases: TGTGCCAGCACCAGGACAGCCCTGAACACCGGGGAGCTGTTTTTT.

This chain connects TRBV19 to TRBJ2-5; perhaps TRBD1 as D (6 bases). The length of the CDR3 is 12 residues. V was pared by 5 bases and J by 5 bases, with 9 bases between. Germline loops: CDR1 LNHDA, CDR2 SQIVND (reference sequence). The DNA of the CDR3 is TGTGCCAGTAGTGCAGACAGGGAGACCCAGTACTTC. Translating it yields CASSADRETQYF.

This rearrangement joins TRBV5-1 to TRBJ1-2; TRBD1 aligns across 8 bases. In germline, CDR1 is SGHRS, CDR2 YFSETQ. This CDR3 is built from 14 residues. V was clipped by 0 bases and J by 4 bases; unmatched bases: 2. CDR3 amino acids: CASSLETGAYGYTF. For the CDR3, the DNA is TGCGCCAGCAGCTTGGAGACAGGGGCCTATGGCTACACCTTC.

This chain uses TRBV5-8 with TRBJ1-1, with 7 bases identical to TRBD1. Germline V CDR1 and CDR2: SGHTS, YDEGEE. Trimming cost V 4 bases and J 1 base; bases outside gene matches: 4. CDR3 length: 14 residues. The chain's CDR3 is CASSAGTANTEAFF. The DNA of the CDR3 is TGTGCCAGCAGCGCCGGGACAGCGAACACTGAAGCTTTCTTT. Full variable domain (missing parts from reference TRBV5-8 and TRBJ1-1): EAGVTQSPTHLIKTRGQQATLRCSPISGHTSVYWYQQALGLGLQFLLWYDEGEERNRGNFPPRFSGRQFPNYSSELNVNALELEDSALYLCASSAGTANTEAFFGQGTRLTVV.